One sample yielded the 21 T cell receptor beta chains listed below, sequenced in a study of T cell responses to AZD1222 COVID-19 vaccine. Libraries were prepared by immunoSEQ multiplex PCR; TCRdb keeps only in-frame clonotypes and omits some of them. The repertoire has some 170,000 clones, 94% of them found once; the top ten carry under 6%. Sample: peripheral blood, taken 28 days after the second AZD1222 dose. These receptors were collected from an adult who received the AZD1222 COVID-19 vaccine.

V and J are TRBV5-8 and TRBJ2-7, with TRBD1 matching over 7 bases. Germline lookup yields CDR1 SGHTS and CDR2 YDEGEE. This CDR3 has 14 residues. Trimming removed 5 bases from V and 7 bases from J; junction bases left unmatched: 12. CDR3 residues: CASRKDWSGGEQYF. CDR3 nucleotide sequence: TGTGCCAGCAGAAAAGACTGGTCAGGGGGAGAGCAGTACTTC.

This clone was picked up one time. The chain combines TRBV7-2 with TRBJ2-4; TRBD1 or TRBD2 may be the D gene (5 bases each). The CDR3 extends over 17 amino acids. The V gene's germline CDR1 is SGHTA and CDR2 FQGNSA. Trimming took 2 bases from V and 4 from J, leaving 18 bases between them. The CDR3, as DNA: TGTGCCAGCAGCTTAAACCCGGGTTTTTGGGGGAAAAACATTCAGTACTTC. It is translated as CASSLNPGFWGKNIQYF.

The genes are TRBV27 and TRBJ1-6; 7 nucleotides agree with TRBD1. CDR1 MNHEY and CDR2 SMNVEV come from the germline V gene (reference sequence). The CDR3 runs to 14 residues. V lost 3 bases and J lost 9; bases outside the gene matches: 5. The CDR3 DNA follows: TGTGCCAGCAGTTTGCAGGGGGTGGGTTCACCCCTCCACTTT. Amino acids: CASSLQGVGSPLHF.

In its sample, this clone was seen once. V usage is TRBV19 and J usage is TRBJ2-7, with D perhaps assigned TRBD1 or TRBD2 (5 bases each). The V gene's germline CDR1 is LNHDA and CDR2 SQIVND (reference sequence). Trimming cost V 9 bases and J 3 bases, with 12 bases left between them. This CDR3 comprises 12 residues. The CDR3 reads CASRDDNYEQYF. CDR3 in DNA: TGTGCCAGCCGGGACGACAACTACGAGCAGTACTTC.

The chain links TRBV9 to TRBJ2-1; D ambiguous. Germline V gene lookup returns CDR1 SGDLS and CDR2 YYNGEE. Trimming pared 0 bases from V and 4 bases from J, leaving 5 bases between. The length of the CDR3 is 13 residues. For the CDR3, the DNA is TGTGCCAGCAGCGTAGCTACATACAATGAGCAGTTCTTC. Its protein product is CASSVATYNEQFF.

The chain recombines TRBV1 with TRBJ1-3; TRBD1, the table's D call, lacks a check against the DNA. TRBV1 is a pseudogene. This CDR3 comprises 16 residues. CDR3 amino acids: CTSSQAGQGLGNTIYF. DNA for the CDR3: TGCACCAGCAGCCAAGCCGGACAGGGTTTGGGAAACACCATATATTTT.

The V gene is TRBV4-1, the J gene TRBJ2-1; 9 positions agree with TRBD1. The ends lost 6 bases at V and 7 bases at J; junction bases unmatched: 16. The CDR3 is 17 amino acids. Germline loops: CDR1 MGHRA, CDR2 YSYEKL. The CDR3 coding sequence is TGCGCCAGCAGTCGATCTAGTTTGGACAGGGGCAAAAATGAGCAGTTCTTC. Amino acid sequence: CASSRSSLDRGKNEQFF.

V gene TRBV7-9 combines with J gene TRBJ1-4; D call uncertain. Trimming left V 1 base short and J 8 bases short, with 17 bases between. Germline V gives CDR1 SEHNR, CDR2 FQNEAQ (reference sequence). This CDR3 spans 16 amino acids. CDR3 in DNA: TGTGCCAGCAGCTTAGAAGGCTGGGGTTTTCAGGAAAAACTGTTTTTT. Encoded protein: CASSLEGWGFQEKLFF.

V gene TRBV4-2 combines with J gene TRBJ2-3; 8 bases fit TRBD2. Per germline, CDR1 LGHNA and CDR2 YNFKEQ. The CDR3 covers 17 residues. Germline trimming cut 0 bases from V and 2 bases from J; bases unmatched to any gene: 7. CDR3 in amino acids: CASSQDGGLAFTDTQYF. CDR3 DNA sequence: TGTGCCAGCAGCCAAGATGGAGGACTAGCTTTCACAGATACGCAGTATTTT.

The chain uses TRBV6-5 and TRBJ1-5; possible D gene TRBD1, 5 bases. The CDR3 is 14 residues long. Deletions cut 6 bases from V and 7 bases from J, with 16 bases between. CDR1 is MNHEY, CDR2 SVGAGI, per germline. CDR3 sequence reads: CASRPGQVLQPQHF. For the CDR3, the DNA is TGTGCCAGCAGGCCCGGACAAGTTTTACAGCCCCAGCATTTT.

The chain joins TRBV5-1 to TRBJ2-7; 8 positions match TRBD1. The germline V gene encodes CDR1 SGHRS and CDR2 YFSETQ. The CDR3 length is 14 residues. V was clipped by 4 bases and J by 10 bases; unmatched bases: 13. The CDR3 DNA reads as TGCGCCAGCAGCCCCGATAGACAGGGGACGCGACAGTACTTC. It translates to CASSPDRQGTRQYF.

The chain has TRBV7-2 and TRBJ2-5, with D perhaps assigned TRBD1 or TRBD2 (5 bases each). Trimming pared 3 bases from V and 1 base from J, leaving 12 bases between. The CDR3 sequence is 15 residues long. Germline values: CDR1 SGHTA, CDR2 FQGNSA. The CDR3 nucleotides read TGTGCCAGCAGCTTCCCCGGGGCACTCCAAGAGACCCAGTACTTC. Its translation: CASSFPGALQETQYF. Using reference TRBV7-2 and TRBJ2-5 for the parts outside the CDR3, the full variable domain is GAGVSQSPSNKVTEKGKDVELRCDPISGHTALYWYRQSLGQGLEFLIYFQGNSAPDKSGLPSDRFSAERTGGSVSTLTIQRTQQEDSAVYLCASSFPGALQETQYFGPGTRLLVL.

This rearrangement joins TRBV27 to TRBJ1-5; D call uncertain. The V gene lost 3 bases and the J gene lost 5 bases, with 8 bases spanning the gap. This CDR3 has 13 amino acids. Looked up from germline, CDR1 is MNHEY and CDR2 is SMNVEV (reference sequence). For the CDR3, the DNA is TGTGCCAGCAGTTTGGGCAGTCATCAGCCCCAGCATTTT. This sequence encodes CASSLGSHQPQHF.

This chain connects TRBV30 to TRBJ2-3; 9 bases align to TRBD1. V gave up 3 bases and J gave up 3 bases; unmatched junction bases: 7. There are 15 residues in the CDR3. Germline CDR1 GTSNPN, CDR2 SVGIG (reference sequence). CDR3 sequence (DNA): TGTGCCTGGAGCCGGGGGACAGGGATAACAGATACGCAGTATTTT. It encodes CAWSRGTGITDTQYF. The variable domain in full, completed from reference TRBV30 and TRBJ2-3, reads SQTIHQWPATLVQPVGSPLSLECTVEGTSNPNLYWYRQAAGRGLQLLFYSVGIGQISSEVPQNLSASRPQDRQFILSSKKLLLSDSGFYLCAWSRGTGITDTQYFGPGTRLTVL.

This clone is a singleton in its sample. The CDR3 nucleotides are TGTGCCAGCAGTTACTCCCCGGGCGGGAACACTGAAGCTTTCTTT. As protein: CASSYSPGGNTEAFF. The chain combines TRBV6-5 with TRBJ1-1; D is unclear. The V gene lost 0 bases and the J gene lost 1 base, with 9 bases spanning the gap. CDR1 is MNHEY and CDR2 is SVGAGI in the germline V gene. The CDR3 covers 15 residues.

This rearrangement joins TRBV6-5 to TRBJ2-1; 8 positions agree with TRBD1. The V gene end was trimmed by 2 bases and the J gene end by 2 bases; junction bases not matched to a gene: 5. The CDR3 covers 16 residues. Germline values: CDR1 MNHEY, CDR2 SVGAGI. CDR3: CASSYLGTGPYNEQFF. CDR3 coding DNA: TGTGCCAGCAGTTACCTCGGGACAGGACCCTACAATGAGCAGTTCTTC.

V and J are TRBV24-1 and TRBJ2-3; no reliable D call. The V and J ends lost 5 bases and 5 bases respectively, with 10 bases between them. CDR1 is KGHDR, CDR2 SFDVKD, per germline. The CDR3 is made up of 13 amino acids. The CDR3 region is CATSALTEDTQYF. The CDR3 coding sequence is TGTGCCACCAGTGCCCTGACTGAAGATACGCAGTATTTT.

This chain joins TRBV11-3 and TRBJ2-1; possible D gene TRBD2, 5 bases. With 2 bases removed from V and 4 bases from J, the gap between germline ends came to 12 bases. Germline CDR1 SGHNT, CDR2 YENEEA. This CDR3 comprises 15 residues. The chain's CDR3 is CASSLHGGWYNEQFF. CDR3 in DNA: TGTGCCAGCAGCTTACATGGCGGGTGGTACAATGAGCAGTTCTTC.

This clone was picked up one time. The chain is built from TRBV18 and TRBJ1-5; the match to TRBD1 covers 7 bases. The trim removed 3 bases at V and 5 bases at J, leaving 4 bases unmatched. CDR3 length: 14 residues. Germline CDR1 and CDR2: KGHSH and LQKENI. The CDR3 sequence: CASSPNQGDQPQHF. For the CDR3, the DNA is TGTGCCAGCTCACCGAACCAGGGGGATCAGCCCCAGCATTTT.

The V gene is TRBV7-2, the J gene TRBJ2-7; D is tentatively TRBD1 or TRBD2 (5 bases each). Trimming stripped 4 bases from V and 2 bases from J, with 12 bases between. CDR3 length: 14 residues. CDR1 is SGHTA and CDR2 is FQGNSA in the germline V gene. This CDR3 reads CASSSPGRTYEQYF. In DNA form, the CDR3 reads TGTGCCAGCAGCTCCCCGGGACGGACCTACGAGCAGTACTTC.

J is TRBJ1-1 and V is TRBV14; maybe TRBD1 (6 bases). CDR3 size: 15 residues. Germline lookup yields CDR1 SGHDN and CDR2 FVKESK. V lost 4 bases and J lost 5, with 17 bases in between. The CDR3 region has the DNA TGTGCCAGCAGCCCAGAGACAGGAGGGGTAACTGAAGCTTTCTTT. The encoded protein is CASSPETGGVTEAFF.